Below are 10 T cell receptor beta chains sequenced from a single sample in a study of T-cell memory formation after mild COVID-19. TCRdb redid the calling of the 5' RACE reads with MiXCR, one entry per CDR3 protein. The table lists 250,000 to 350,000 distinct CDR3 sequences, under 20% of them singletons. Sequenced sample: PBMCs or a T cell subset sorted from them (not recorded which). These receptors all stem from a man between 18 and 35 years old who had mild COVID-19 (a few samples of this study predate the infection). Cell type and time point are not known.

The chain is built from TRBV9 and TRBJ2-3, with a possible D match to TRBD2 (5 bases). Trimming removed 1 base at V and 1 base at J, with 7 bases between. The germline V gene has CDR1 SGDLS and CDR2 YYNGEE. The CDR3 sequence is 14 residues long. This CDR3 reads CASSVYGGTDTQYF. In nucleotides, the CDR3 is TGTGCCAGCAGCGTATACGGGGGCACAGATACGCAGTATTTT.

This sequence joins TRBV5-1 and TRBJ2-1, with 9 positions matching TRBD1. J lost 0 bases, V lost 0 bases, and 10 bases had no gene match. CDR3 length: 19 amino acids. Germline lookup yields CDR1 SGHRS and CDR2 YFSETQ. The CDR3 coding sequence is TGCGCCAGCAGCTTGGGGACTCACAGGGGGCAGAGCTCCTACAATGAGCAGTTCTTC. This sequence encodes CASSLGTHRGQSSYNEQFF.

V gene TRBV7-9 combines with J gene TRBJ2-1; the match to TRBD1 covers 10 bases. J lost 6 bases, V lost 6 bases, and 5 bases had no gene match. The CDR3 loop spans 14 amino acids. Germline CDR1 and CDR2: SEHNR and FQNEAQ (reference sequence). CDR3 protein: CASRETGGINEQFF. CDR3 DNA sequence: TGTGCCAGCAGGGAGACAGGGGGCATCAATGAGCAGTTCTTC. The full variable domain, in which reference TRBV7-9 and TRBJ2-1 provide the parts outside the CDR3, is DTGVSQNPRHKITKRGQNVTFRCDPISEHNRLYWYRQTLGQGPEFLTYFQNEAQLEKSRLLSDRFSAERPKGSFSTLEIQRTEQGDSAMYLCASRETGGINEQFFGPGTRLTVL.

The gene calls are TRBV6-4 and TRBJ2-1, with 7 nucleotides matching TRBD1. V trimming: 10 bases; J trimming: 5 bases; junction bases outside the gene matches: 8. CDR1 is MRHNA and CDR2 is SNTAGT in the germline V gene. This CDR3 has 13 residues. The CDR3: CATSLGTDNEQFF. The CDR3 DNA reads as TGTGCCACCTCTCTTGGGACAGACAATGAGCAGTTCTTC.

J is TRBJ2-5 and V is TRBV18, with TRBD2 matching over 8 bases. Germline lookup yields CDR1 KGHSH and CDR2 LQKENI. The CDR3 has 15 amino acids. Losses at the gene ends were 4 bases for V and 2 bases for J; bases not matched to a gene: 6. The CDR3 loop reads CASSRAIAGQETQYF. CDR3 nucleotide sequence: TGTGCCAGCTCACGGGCTATAGCGGGGCAAGAGACCCAGTACTTC.

This clonotype was seen ten or more times. The V call is TRBV6-5, the J call TRBJ2-1, with D possibly being TRBD2 (5 bases). V dropped 6 bases and J dropped 7 bases, with 7 bases sitting between them. CDR3 size: 11 residues. CDR1 and CDR2 from the germline V gene are MNHEY and SVGAGI. The CDR3 spells CASSRGNEQFF. The DNA for the CDR3 is TGTGCCAGCAGCCGGGGTAATGAGCAGTTCTTC.

The chain joins TRBV14 to TRBJ2-4; 11 bases align to TRBD2. Germline V CDR1 and CDR2: SGHDN, FVKESK. CDR3 length: 17 residues. Trimming took 3 bases from V and 3 from J; bases not matched to a gene: 7. CDR3 region: CASSQATSGERKNIQYF. The CDR3 bases are TGTGCCAGCAGCCAGGCGACTAGCGGGGAACGCAAAAACATTCAGTACTTC.

Ten or more counts support this clonotype. The chain is built from TRBV19 and TRBJ2-4, with TRBD1 matching over 9 bases. The germline gives CDR1 LNHDA, CDR2 SQIVND (reference sequence). The CDR3 has 15 residues. Trimming at V came to 5 bases and at J to 5 bases, leaving 7 bases not matched to a gene. In DNA, the CDR3 is TGTGCCAGTAGTGGGACAGGGAGGATGGAAAACATTCAGTACTTC. Encoded protein: CASSGTGRMENIQYF.

The V gene is TRBV6-2 or TRBV6-3, the J gene TRBJ2-2; unclear D gene. Germline CDR1 reads MNHEY; CDR2 reads SVGEGT. The CDR3 totals 13 residues. With 0 bases removed from V and 7 bases from J, the gap between germline ends came to 6 bases. CDR3 residues: CASSYSGGGELFF. The CDR3 nucleotides read TGTGCCAGCAGTTACTCGGGCGGCGGGGAGCTGTTTTTT.

The chain uses TRBV19 and TRBJ1-1; a possible D gene is TRBD1 (5 bases). V was trimmed by 10 bases and J by 4 bases, leaving 16 bases between them. CDR1 LNHDA and CDR2 SQIVND come from the germline V gene (reference sequence). The CDR3 extends over 13 amino acids. Written as DNA, the CDR3 is TGTGCCACCTCAAGCGGGGGTGGCACTGAAGCTTTCTTT. Amino acids: CATSSGGGTEAFF.